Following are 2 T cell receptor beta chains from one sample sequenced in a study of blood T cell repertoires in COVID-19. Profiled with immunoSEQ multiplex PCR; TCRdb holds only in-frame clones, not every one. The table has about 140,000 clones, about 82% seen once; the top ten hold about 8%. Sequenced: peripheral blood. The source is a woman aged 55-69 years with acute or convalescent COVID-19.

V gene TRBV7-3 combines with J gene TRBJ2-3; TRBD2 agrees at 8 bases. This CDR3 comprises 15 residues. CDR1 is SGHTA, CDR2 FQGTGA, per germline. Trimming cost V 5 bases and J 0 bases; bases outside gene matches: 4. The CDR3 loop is CASSMSGGSTDTQYF. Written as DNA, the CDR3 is TGTGCCAGCAGCATGAGCGGGGGCAGCACAGATACGCAGTATTTT.

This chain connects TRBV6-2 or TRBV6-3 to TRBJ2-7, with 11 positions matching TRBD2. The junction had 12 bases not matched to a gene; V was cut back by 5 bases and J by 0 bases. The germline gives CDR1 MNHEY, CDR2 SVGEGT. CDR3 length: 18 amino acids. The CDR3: CASSSGTSGLFLSYEQYF. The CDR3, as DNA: TGTGCCAGCAGTAGCGGGACTAGCGGCCTGTTCCTCTCCTACGAGCAGTACTTC.